The 22 T cell receptor beta chains below all came from one sample that was sequenced in a study of blood T cell repertoires in COVID-19. Data came from immunoSEQ multiplex PCR; TCRdb stores just in-frame clones and leaves some out. There are more than 150,000 clones in the sample; 94% occur only once, and 0.76% lies in the top ten. Sequencing was carried out using peripheral blood. All receptors come from a man aged 25 to 40 with COVID-19, enrolled during active disease.

This clone was seen a few times. J is TRBJ1-2 and V is TRBV6-1; 8 nucleotides align to TRBD1. Germline V lookup: CDR1 MNHNS, CDR2 SASEGT. The V segment lost 3 bases and the J segment 6 bases; nucleotides outside the gene matches: 6. The CDR3 totals 14 residues. CDR3 region: CASSDQGAGNGYTF. The DNA of the CDR3 is TGTGCCAGCAGTGACCAGGGGGCAGGAAATGGCTACACCTTC.

This clone appeared once. The J gene is TRBJ2-3, the V gene TRBV5-6, with TRBD2 identical over 10 bases. V dropped 4 bases and J dropped 3; count of bases not matched to a gene: 5. The CDR3 sequence is 15 residues long. The V gene's germline CDR1 is SGHDT and CDR2 YYEEEE. CDR3 bases: TGTGCCAGCAGCCTCAAGCGGGGGGGAACAGATACGCAGTATTTT. As protein: CASSLKRGGTDTQYF.

This chain joins TRBV28 and TRBJ1-4; TRBD1 might be the D (5 bases). V lost 3 bases, J lost 3 bases, and 11 bases lay in between. The CDR3 has 15 amino acids. Germline CDR1 and CDR2: MDHEN and SYDVKM. The CDR3 loop reads CASSFPGGANEKLFF. The CDR3 DNA reads as TGTGCCAGCAGTTTCCCCGGGGGTGCTAATGAAAAACTGTTTTTT.

The J gene is TRBJ1-5, the V gene TRBV11-2; D unresolved. The CDR3 has 14 amino acids. The germline V gene has CDR1 SGHAT and CDR2 FQNNGV. V was clipped by 1 base and J by 7 bases, with 11 bases between them. This chain's CDR3 is CASSLAPERQPQHF. DNA of the CDR3: TGTGCCAGCAGCTTAGCCCCAGAAAGACAGCCCCAGCATTTT.

This clone was picked up one time. The CDR3 protein is CASSPPGGQPQHF. The CDR3 nucleotides are TGCGCCAGCAGCCCCCCAGGGGGGCAGCCCCAGCATTTT. The chain uses TRBV10-1 and TRBJ1-5; 7 bases fit TRBD1. Per the germline V gene, CDR1 is WNHNN and CDR2 is SYGVQD (reference sequence). Trimming cost V 6 bases and J 7 bases; bases outside gene matches: 6. The CDR3 runs 13 residues.

The gene calls are TRBV5-1 and TRBJ2-1; D ambiguous. Germline V gives CDR1 SGHRS, CDR2 YFSETQ. V dropped 3 bases and J dropped 3 bases, with 10 bases sitting between them. There are 14 residues in the CDR3. CDR3: CASSSSSFYNEQFF. DNA for the CDR3: TGCGCCAGCAGCTCTTCCTCCTTCTACAATGAGCAGTTCTTC.

This clone was counted only a few times. The rearrangement joins TRBV5-1 to TRBJ1-4; TRBD1 aligns across 8 bases. The CDR3 is made up of 14 amino acids. Germline loops: CDR1 SGHRS, CDR2 YFSETQ. V shed 3 bases and J 8 bases; nucleotides not matched to a gene: 6. The CDR3 DNA reads as TGCGCCAGCAGCTCGGCGGGGACAGGCGAAAAACTGTTTTTT. Translation gives CASSSAGTGEKLFF. Complete variable domain (other parts from reference TRBV5-1 and TRBJ1-4): KAGVTQTPRYLIKTRGQQVTLSCSPISGHRSVSWYQQTPGQGLQFLFEYFSETQRNKGNFPGRFSGRQFSNSRSEMNVSTLELGDSALYLCASSSAGTGEKLFFGSGTQLSVL.

To note about this clone: Distinct nucleotide sequences in the sample also encode this CDR3. The V and J genes are TRBV5-1 and TRBJ2-7; 7 bases are a match to TRBD1. The length of the CDR3 is 12 residues. The V and J ends lost 0 bases and 6 bases, in that order; junction bases with no gene match: 0. Germline V gives CDR1 SGHRS, CDR2 YFSETQ. CDR3 sequence: CASSLGQGEQYF. The CDR3 coding sequence is TGCGCCAGCAGCTTGGGACAGGGCGAGCAGTACTTC.

V and J are TRBV27 and TRBJ1-5; TRBD1 agrees at 9 bases. The V gene end was trimmed by 6 bases and the J gene end by 4 bases; junction bases not matched to a gene: 7. This CDR3 comprises 15 residues. CDR1 is MNHEY, CDR2 SMNVEV, per germline (reference sequence). The CDR3 reads CASRTGGGWNQPQHF. As DNA, the CDR3 is TGTGCCAGCAGAACAGGGGGCGGATGGAATCAGCCCCAGCATTTT.

The rearrangement joins TRBV19 to TRBJ1-2; 7 nucleotides agree with TRBD1. The J segment lost 5 bases and the V segment lost 5 bases, leaving 11 bases of the junction unmatched. This CDR3 is built from 15 residues. Germline CDR1 and CDR2: LNHDA and SQIVND (reference sequence). As DNA, the CDR3 is TGTGCCAGTAGTGATCCGGGACAGTCTGAGTATGGCTACACCTTC. It codes for CASSDPGQSEYGYTF.

CDR3 nucleotides: TGCAGCGGCACAGGGGAGGTCGGCCAAGAGACCCAGTACTTC. Translating gives CSGTGEVGQETQYF. This chain joins TRBV29-1 and TRBJ2-5, with D possibly being TRBD1 (7 bases). Germline CDR1 and CDR2: SQVTM and ANQGSEA. The CDR3 totals 14 residues. V lost 7 bases to trimming and J lost 1 base, with 16 bases between them.

This clone has only one observation. The chain joins TRBV18 to TRBJ1-5; TRBD1 is a possible D gene (6 bases). This CDR3 has 16 residues. CDR1 is KGHSH and CDR2 is LQKENI in the germline V gene. V dropped 4 bases and J dropped 7 bases, with 20 bases sitting between them. The CDR3 region has the DNA TGTGCCAGCTCACTCCCGCTTAGTACAGGGCGGCAGCCCCAGCATTTT. Encoded protein: CASSLPLSTGRQPQHF.

The J gene is TRBJ2-1, the V gene TRBV9; 8 bases map to TRBD2. CDR3 length equals 15 residues. Trimming cost V 5 bases and J 7 bases; bases outside gene matches: 11. Per germline, CDR1 SGDLS and CDR2 YYNGEE. The CDR3 nucleotides read TGTGCCAGCAGTGCGGGACTAGATGGAATGAATGAGCAGTTCTTC. The encoded protein is CASSAGLDGMNEQFF.

V and J are TRBV7-3 and TRBJ2-2, with D perhaps TRBD2 (6 bases). V lost 5 bases, J lost 6 bases, and 13 bases lay in between. The CDR3 runs to 14 residues. Germline CDR1 reads SGHTA; CDR2 reads FQGTGA. The CDR3 is CASSPGTGAGELFF. The CDR3, as DNA: TGTGCCAGCAGCCCAGGGACGGGAGCCGGGGAGCTGTTTTTT.

The CDR3 DNA reads TGCGCCAGCAGCAGCTCAGGACAGGACCAAGAGACCCAGTACTTC. Its protein product is CASSSSGQDQETQYF. The chain employs TRBV4-1 and TRBJ2-5; 7 nucleotides line up with TRBD1. The CDR3 is 15 amino acids. The germline CDR1 and CDR2 sequences are MGHRA and YSYEKL. J lost 0 bases, V lost 5 bases, and 6 bases had no gene match.

The chain is built from TRBV19 and TRBJ2-7, with D possibly matching TRBD1 (6 bases). V was cut by 7 bases and J by 5 bases, with 15 bases left in between. The CDR3 spans 13 residues. Germline values: CDR1 LNHDA, CDR2 SQIVND (reference sequence). In DNA form, the CDR3 reads TGTGCCAGTACTAACTTGGACAGCAACGAGCAGTACTTC. It is translated as CASTNLDSNEQYF. The complete variable domain, with remaining parts taken from reference TRBV19 and TRBJ2-7, reads DGGITQSPKYLFRKEGQNVTLSCEQNLNHDAMYWYRQDPGQGLRLIYYSQIVNDFQKGDIAEGYSVSREKKESFPLTVTSAQKNPTAFYLCASTNLDSNEQYFGPGTRLTVT.

This rearrangement joins TRBV7-9 to TRBJ1-2; D not certain. Looked up from germline, CDR1 is SEHNR and CDR2 is FQNEAQ (reference sequence). The V end was cut by 5 bases, the J end by 3 bases, with 16 bases between. The CDR3 sequence is 15 residues long. The CDR3 is CASSLGPGMDYGYTF. Written as DNA, the CDR3 is TGTGCCAGCAGCCTAGGACCGGGAATGGACTATGGCTACACCTTC.

The rearrangement joins TRBV6-1 to TRBJ2-4, with D maybe TRBD1 (5 bases). With 3 bases removed from V and 4 bases from J, the gap between germline ends came to 10 bases. The CDR3 runs to 14 residues. The V gene's germline CDR1 is MNHNS and CDR2 SASEGT. Written as DNA, the CDR3 is TGTGCCAGCAGTGACCAGGGAAGTAAAAACATTCAGTACTTC. Residues: CASSDQGSKNIQYF.

The CDR3 sequence: CASSYSYKNTGELFF. The CDR3 DNA follows: TGTGCCAGCAGTTACTCGTACAAGAACACCGGGGAGCTGTTTTTT. The gene calls are TRBV6-5 and TRBJ2-2, with D unclear. This CDR3 contains 15 residues. The V end lost 0 bases, the J end lost 1 base, and 6 bases lay between the germline ends. Germline CDR1 reads MNHEY; CDR2 reads SVGAGI.

This chain connects TRBV5-1 to TRBJ2-5, with TRBD1 matching 7 bases. Germline V CDR1 and CDR2: SGHRS, YFSETQ. The CDR3 length is 14 residues. V lost 3 bases and J lost 2; bases outside the gene matches: 4. The CDR3 nucleotides read TGCGCCAGCAGCTCGGGACAGCAGCAAGAGACCCAGTACTTC. This encodes CASSSGQQQETQYF. The full variable domain, rest sourced from reference TRBV5-1 and TRBJ2-5, is KAGVTQTPRYLIKTRGQQVTLSCSPISGHRSVSWYQQTPGQGLQFLFEYFSETQRNKGNFPGRFSGRQFSNSRSEMNVSTLELGDSALYLCASSSGQQQETQYFGPGTRLLVL.

The chain recombines TRBV28 with TRBJ1-2; a weak D match, TRBD1 (5 bases). CDR1 is MDHEN and CDR2 is SYDVKM in the germline V gene. This CDR3 has 15 amino acids. Trimming stripped 5 bases from V and 4 bases from J, with 17 bases between. Here the CDR3 DNA reads TGTGCCAGCAGTGCAAACACCAGGGTTACCTATGGCTACACCTTC. This gives the protein CASSANTRVTYGYTF.

The rearrangement joins TRBV5-6 to TRBJ2-7; D not certain. V lost 0 bases and J lost 6, with 16 bases in between. CDR1 is SGHDT and CDR2 is YYEEEE in the germline V gene. The CDR3 contains 15 residues. The CDR3 sequence is CASSLGTAPLGEQYF. In nucleotides, the CDR3 is TGTGCCAGCAGCTTGGGTACAGCTCCTCTGGGCGAGCAGTACTTC.